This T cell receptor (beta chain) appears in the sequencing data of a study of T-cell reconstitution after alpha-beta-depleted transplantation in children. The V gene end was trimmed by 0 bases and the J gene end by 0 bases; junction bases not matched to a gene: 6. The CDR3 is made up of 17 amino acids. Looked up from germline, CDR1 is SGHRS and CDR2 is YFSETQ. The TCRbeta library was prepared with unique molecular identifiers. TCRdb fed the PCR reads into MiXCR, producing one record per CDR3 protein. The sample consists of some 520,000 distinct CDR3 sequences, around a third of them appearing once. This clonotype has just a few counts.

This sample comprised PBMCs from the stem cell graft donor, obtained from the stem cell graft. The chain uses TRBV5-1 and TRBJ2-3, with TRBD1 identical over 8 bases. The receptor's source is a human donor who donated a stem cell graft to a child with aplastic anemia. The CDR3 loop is CASSLAPTGVSTDTQYF. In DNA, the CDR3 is TGCGCCAGCAGCTTGGCCCCGACAGGGGTGAGCACAGATACGCAGTATTTT. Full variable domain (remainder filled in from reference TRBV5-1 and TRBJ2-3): KAGVTQTPRYLIKTRGQQVTLSCSPISGHRSVSWYQQTPGQGLQFLFEYFSETQRNKGNFPGRFSGRQFSNSRSEMNVSTLELGDSALYLCASSLAPTGVSTDTQYFGPGTRLTVL.